Presented here are 19 T cell receptor beta chains from one specimen sequenced in a study of blood T cell repertoires in COVID-19. Produced via immunoSEQ multiplex PCR; TCRdb's table is partial and in-frame only. The sample yields fewer than 250,000 clones, approximately 80% seen once. Sequencing used peripheral blood. These receptors all come from a woman of 80 years or more with acute or convalescent COVID-19.

The chain joins TRBV10-3 to TRBJ2-2; 8 nucleotides align to TRBD1. The CDR3 spans 17 residues. After removal of 0 bases from V and 1 base from J, the junction contained 4 bases not matched to a gene. Looked up from germline, CDR1 is ENHRY and CDR2 is SYGVKD. CDR3 nucleotide sequence: TGTGCCATCAGTGAGTCTCACGACAGGGGGAACACCGGGGAGCTGTTTTTT. It encodes CAISESHDRGNTGELFF.

The chain links TRBV6-5 to TRBJ2-1; TRBD2 agrees at 8 bases. Germline trimming cut 6 bases from V and 0 bases from J; bases unmatched to any gene: 4. The CDR3 is made up of 15 amino acids. CDR1 is MNHEY and CDR2 is SVGAGI in the germline V gene. The CDR3 coding sequence is TGTGCCAGCAGACTAGCGGCATCCTCCTACAATGAGCAGTTCTTC. Its protein is CASRLAASSYNEQFF.

The V gene is TRBV3-1 (or the pseudogene TRBV3-2), the J gene TRBJ1-1; weak D call: TRBD1 (6 bases). Germline lookup yields CDR1 LGHDT and CDR2 YNNKEL (reference sequence). The length of the CDR3 is 13 residues. The V end was cut by 4 bases, the J end by 6 bases, with 12 bases between. CDR3 region: CASSPQGRAEAFF. CDR3 DNA: TGTGCCAGCAGCCCACAGGGCAGGGCTGAAGCTTTCTTT.

This clone came up a few times. The chain employs TRBV29-1 and TRBJ2-5; the match to TRBD2 covers 7 bases. Germline loops: CDR1 SQVTM, CDR2 ANQGSEA. Trimming cost V 3 bases and J 2 bases; bases outside gene matches: 6. CDR3 size: 14 residues. The CDR3 here is CSVDSSGVQETQYF. CDR3 nucleotides: TGCAGCGTTGACTCTAGCGGAGTTCAAGAGACCCAGTACTTC.

The CDR3 region has the DNA TGTGCCAGCAGAGAAATAGGGGAGAGACGGGACAGGGTCTTATTAGCTTTCTTT. Its protein product is CASREIGERRDRVLLAFF. The genes are TRBV9 and TRBJ1-1; TRBD1 matches 9 bases. Germline V CDR1 and CDR2: SGDLS, YYNGEE. V dropped 5 bases and J dropped 10; count of bases not matched to a gene: 24. The CDR3 covers 18 residues. Filled out from reference TRBV9 and TRBJ1-1, the complete variable domain reads DSGVTQTPKHLITATGQRVTLRCSPRSGDLSVYWYQQSLDQGLQFLIQYYNGEERAKGNILERFSAQQFPDLHSELNLSSLELGDSALYFCASREIGERRDRVLLAFFGQGTRLTVV.

The count of this clone is one. The chain employs TRBV5-4 and TRBJ2-1; D is uncertain. Trimming took 4 bases from V and 6 from J, leaving 8 bases between them. The CDR3 loop spans 12 amino acids. CDR1 is SGHNT, CDR2 YYREEE, per germline (reference sequence). In DNA, the CDR3 is TGTGCCAGCAGCCCCCGTTCCAATGAGCAGTTCTTC. Its translation: CASSPRSNEQFF.

This sequence joins TRBV2 and TRBJ1-6; 8 bases fit TRBD1. V lost 4 bases and J lost 6; bases outside the gene matches: 8. The CDR3 totals 16 residues. CDR1 is SNHLY, CDR2 FYNNEI, per germline. The CDR3 loop reads CASSVGQGAINSPLHF. In DNA, the CDR3 is TGTGCCAGCAGTGTTGGTCAGGGGGCCATTAATTCACCCCTCCACTTT. Combining the CDR3 with reference TRBV2 and TRBJ1-6 gives the whole variable domain EPEVTQTPSHQVTQMGQEVILRCVPISNHLYFYWYRQILGQKVEFLVSFYNNEISEKSEIFDDQFSVERPDGSNFTLKIRSTKLEDSAMYFCASSVGQGAINSPLHFGNGTRLTVT.

This clone was observed a single time. The chain employs TRBV4-1 and TRBJ2-5; TRBD1 matches at 7 bases. Trimming removed 1 base from V and 1 base from J; junction bases left unmatched: 0. This CDR3 is 14 amino acids long. Germline loops: CDR1 MGHRA, CDR2 YSYEKL. The CDR3 DNA follows: TGCGCCAGCAGCCAAGGGGACAGCCAAGAGACCCAGTACTTC. Protein product: CASSQGDSQETQYF.

The V gene is TRBV30, the J gene TRBJ2-7; no clear D gene. CDR3 length: 16 residues. Germline V gives CDR1 GTSNPN, CDR2 SVGIG (reference sequence). Trimming took off 1 base at V and 0 bases at J, with 16 bases between the two ends. CDR3 region: CAWSGRYDLFSYEQYF. Here the CDR3 DNA reads TGTGCCTGGAGTGGTCGGTATGATTTGTTCTCCTACGAGCAGTACTTC. Looking up the rest from reference TRBV30 and TRBJ2-7 gives the full variable domain: SQTIHQWPATLVQPVGSPLSLECTVEGTSNPNLYWYRQAAGRGLQLLFYSVGIGQISSEVPQNLSASRPQDRQFILSSKKLLLSDSGFYLCAWSGRYDLFSYEQYFGPGTRLTVT.

The V gene is TRBV6-6, the J gene TRBJ2-5; 7 bases are a match to TRBD2. The CDR3 has 20 amino acids. J lost 1 base, V lost 5 bases, and 22 bases had no gene match. Per the germline V gene, CDR1 is MNHNY and CDR2 is SVGAGI (reference sequence). The CDR3 spells CASSLVASGTNSLGQETQYF. CDR3 DNA sequence: TGTGCCAGCAGTCTCGTTGCTAGCGGTACGAATTCGCTCGGCCAAGAGACCCAGTACTTC.

The chain employs TRBV18 and TRBJ2-7; unclear D gene. The CDR3 is 14 amino acids. Germline CDR1 KGHSH, CDR2 LQKENI. V lost 2 bases, J lost 2 bases, and 10 bases lay in between. This CDR3 reads CASSPSGSPYEQYF. CDR3 nucleotides: TGTGCCAGCTCACCATCGGGTTCCCCCTACGAGCAGTACTTC.

In this sample, this clone turned up a few times. The chain employs TRBV3-1 (or the pseudogene TRBV3-2) and TRBJ2-1; TRBD2 agrees at 9 bases. This CDR3 region has 18 residues. J gave up 0 bases and V 7 bases, and 13 bases lay outside the gene matches. Germline V lookup: CDR1 LGHDT, CDR2 YNNKEL (reference sequence). Here the CDR3 DNA reads TGTGCCAGCAAGTGGGGGCTAGCGGGGCTCAGCTCCTACAATGAGCAGTTCTTC. The encoded protein is CASKWGLAGLSSYNEQFF.

This clone appeared a single time. The V call is TRBV7-2, the J call TRBJ2-7, with 11 nucleotides matching TRBD2. The CDR3 is 17 residues long. J lost 7 bases, V lost 6 bases, and 17 bases had no gene match. Germline V gives CDR1 SGHTA, CDR2 FQGNSA. CDR3 in DNA: TGTGCCAGCAGGTTAAACCCTTTAGCGGGGGGGCCGGGAGAGCAGTACTTC. Translation gives CASRLNPLAGGPGEQYF.

The J gene is TRBJ2-5, the V gene TRBV30; TRBD2 is a possible D gene (7 bases). Germline CDR1 is GTSNPN and CDR2 is SVGIG (reference sequence). This CDR3 is built from 13 residues. Trimming stripped 1 base from V and 4 bases from J, with 10 bases between. CDR3 amino acids: CAWSEGGRETQYF. The CDR3 DNA follows: TGTGCCTGGAGTGAGGGGGGGAGAGAGACCCAGTACTTC. The complete variable domain, with remaining parts taken from reference TRBV30 and TRBJ2-5, reads SQTIHQWPATLVQPVGSPLSLECTVEGTSNPNLYWYRQAAGRGLQLLFYSVGIGQISSEVPQNLSASRPQDRQFILSSKKLLLSDSGFYLCAWSEGGRETQYFGPGTRLLVL.

V is TRBV19 and J is TRBJ2-3; 7 nucleotides align to TRBD2. Germline CDR1 is LNHDA and CDR2 is SQIVND (reference sequence). With 8 bases clipped from V and 0 bases from J, the junction kept 8 bases outside the gene matches. The CDR3 is 15 residues long. DNA for the CDR3: TGTGCCAGTGCTAGCGGAGTTTATAGCACAGATACGCAGTATTTT. The encoded protein is CASASGVYSTDTQYF.

This clone was counted a few times. The chain is built from TRBV11-3 and TRBJ1-2; 7 bases align to TRBD1. The CDR3 extends over 13 amino acids. J was trimmed by 8 bases and V by 3 bases; bases with no gene match: 6. CDR1 is SGHNT, CDR2 YENEEA, per germline. In DNA form, the CDR3 reads TGTGCCAGCAGCTTCGGACAGGTTGGGGGCTACACCTTC. It yields the protein CASSFGQVGGYTF.

In the case of this clone: At one of its ends the junction is not consistent with the germline gene, which may arise from a read error. The chain combines TRBV11-2 with TRBJ1-1, with TRBD1 as a possible D gene (6 bases). The CDR3 loop spans 13 amino acids. CDR1 and CDR2 from the germline V gene are SGHAT and FQNNGV. The CDR3 loop is CASSSTGPAPKIF. The DNA of the CDR3 is TGTGCCAGCAGCTCTACAGGGCCAGCACCTAAAATCTTT.

This clone was found once. The chain has TRBV18 and TRBJ2-3; perhaps TRBD1 as D (5 bases). Germline V lookup: CDR1 KGHSH, CDR2 LQKENI. This CDR3 is built from 16 residues. Deletions cut 6 bases from V and 0 bases from J, with 16 bases between. CDR3 in amino acids: CASSLQDISSTDTQYF. CDR3 bases: TGTGCCAGCTCCCTCCAGGACATATCTAGCACAGATACGCAGTATTTT.

The V and J genes are TRBV13 and TRBJ2-1; D is uncertain. Germline V gene data show CDR1 as PRHDT and CDR2 as FYEKMQ (reference sequence). The CDR3 totals 11 residues. V was shortened by 2 bases and J by 10 bases, with 6 bases between the two germline ends. The CDR3 loop is CASSLRREQFF. In DNA, the CDR3 is TGTGCCAGCAGCTTACGGCGGGAGCAGTTCTTC. The full variable domain, in which reference TRBV13 and TRBJ2-1 provide the parts outside the CDR3, is AAGVIQSPRHLIKEKRETATLKCYPIPRHDTVYWYQQGPGQDPQFLISFYEKMQSDKGSIPDRFSAQQFSDYHSELNMSSLELGDSALYFCASSLRREQFFGPGTRLTVL.